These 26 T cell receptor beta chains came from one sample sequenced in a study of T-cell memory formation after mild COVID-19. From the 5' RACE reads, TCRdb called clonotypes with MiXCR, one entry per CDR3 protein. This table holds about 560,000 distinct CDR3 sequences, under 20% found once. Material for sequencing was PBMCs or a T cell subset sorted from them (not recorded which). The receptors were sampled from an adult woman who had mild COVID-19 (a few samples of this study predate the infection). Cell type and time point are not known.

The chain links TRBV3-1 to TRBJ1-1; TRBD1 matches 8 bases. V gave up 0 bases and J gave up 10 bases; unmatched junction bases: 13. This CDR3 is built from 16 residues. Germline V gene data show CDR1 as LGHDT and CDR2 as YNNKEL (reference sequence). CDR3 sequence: CASSQDPRDRNSRAFF. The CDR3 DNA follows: TGTGCCAGCAGCCAAGACCCCCGGGACAGGAACTCCCGAGCTTTCTTT.

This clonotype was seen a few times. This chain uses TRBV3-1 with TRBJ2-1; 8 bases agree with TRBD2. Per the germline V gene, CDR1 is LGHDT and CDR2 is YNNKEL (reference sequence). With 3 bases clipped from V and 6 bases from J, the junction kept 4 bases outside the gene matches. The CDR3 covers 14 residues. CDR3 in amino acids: CASSHTSGGNEQFF. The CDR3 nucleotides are TGTGCCAGCAGCCACACTAGCGGCGGCAATGAGCAGTTCTTC.

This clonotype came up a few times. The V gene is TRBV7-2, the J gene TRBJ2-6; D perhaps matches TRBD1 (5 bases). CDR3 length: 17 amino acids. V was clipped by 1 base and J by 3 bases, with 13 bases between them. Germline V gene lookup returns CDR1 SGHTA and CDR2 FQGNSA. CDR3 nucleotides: TGTGCCAGCAGCTTAGGAGCAGGGATCGTTGGGGCCAACGTCCTGACTTTC. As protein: CASSLGAGIVGANVLTF.

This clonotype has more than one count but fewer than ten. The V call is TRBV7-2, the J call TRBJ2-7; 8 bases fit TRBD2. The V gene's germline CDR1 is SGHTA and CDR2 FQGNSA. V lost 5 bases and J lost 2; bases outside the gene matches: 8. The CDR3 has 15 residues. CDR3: CASSLSRGGPYEQYF. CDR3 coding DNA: TGTGCCAGCAGCCTCTCCCGGGGGGGACCCTACGAGCAGTACTTC.

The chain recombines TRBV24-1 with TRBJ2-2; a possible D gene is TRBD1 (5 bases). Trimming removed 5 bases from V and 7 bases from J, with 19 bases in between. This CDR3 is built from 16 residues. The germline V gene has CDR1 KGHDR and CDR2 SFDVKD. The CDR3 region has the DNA TGTGCCACCAGTGCCCAAGGACAAGCCCTGGGCGGGGAGCTGTTTTTT. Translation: CATSAQGQALGGELFF.

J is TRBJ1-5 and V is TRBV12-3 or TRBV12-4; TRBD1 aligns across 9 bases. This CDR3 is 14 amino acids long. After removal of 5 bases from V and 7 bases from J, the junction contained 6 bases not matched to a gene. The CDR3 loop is CASSTRQGVQPQHF. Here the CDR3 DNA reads TGTGCCAGCAGTACCCGACAGGGGGTCCAGCCCCAGCATTTT.

The CDR3 nucleotides read TGTGCCAGCAGCCAAGTCGTAAGGGGTACGCAGTATTTT. Protein product: CASSQVVRGTQYF. The chain recombines TRBV14 with TRBJ2-3; D is possibly TRBD1 (5 bases). V was cut by 1 base and J by 8 bases, with 10 bases left in between. The germline V gene has CDR1 SGHDN and CDR2 FVKESK. This CDR3 contains 13 residues.

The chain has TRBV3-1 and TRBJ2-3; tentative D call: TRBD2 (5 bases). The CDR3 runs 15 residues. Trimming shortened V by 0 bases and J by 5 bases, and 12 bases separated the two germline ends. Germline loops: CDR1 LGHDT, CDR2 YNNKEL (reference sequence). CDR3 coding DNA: TGTGCCAGCAGCCAAGAGTGGGAGTTGGAAGATACGCAGTATTTT. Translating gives CASSQEWELEDTQYF.

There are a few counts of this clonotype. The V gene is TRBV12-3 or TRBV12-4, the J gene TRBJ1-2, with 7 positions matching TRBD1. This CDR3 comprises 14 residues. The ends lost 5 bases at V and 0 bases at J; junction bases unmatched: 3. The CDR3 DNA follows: TGTGCCAGCAGTCAGGGGGGCCCTAACTATGGCTACACCTTC. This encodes CASSQGGPNYGYTF.

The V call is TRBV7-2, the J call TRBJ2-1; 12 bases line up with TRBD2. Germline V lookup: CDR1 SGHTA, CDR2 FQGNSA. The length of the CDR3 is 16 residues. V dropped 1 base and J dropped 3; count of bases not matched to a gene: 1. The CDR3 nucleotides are TGTGCCAGCAGCTTAGGGACTAGCGGGAACTACAATGAGCAGTTCTTC. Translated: CASSLGTSGNYNEQFF.

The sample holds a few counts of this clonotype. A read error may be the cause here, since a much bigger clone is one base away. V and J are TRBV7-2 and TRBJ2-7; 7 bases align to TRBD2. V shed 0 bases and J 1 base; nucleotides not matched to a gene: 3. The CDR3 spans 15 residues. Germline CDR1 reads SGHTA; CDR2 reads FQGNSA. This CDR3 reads CASSLADGGSYEQYF. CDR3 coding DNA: TGTGCCAGCAGCTTAGCGGACGGGGGGTCCTACGAGCAGTACTTC.

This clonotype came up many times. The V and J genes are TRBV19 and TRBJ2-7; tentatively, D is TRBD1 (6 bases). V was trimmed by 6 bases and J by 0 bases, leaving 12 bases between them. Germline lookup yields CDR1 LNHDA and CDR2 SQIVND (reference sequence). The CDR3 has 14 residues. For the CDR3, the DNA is TGTGCCAGTAGACGGGACAAATCCTCCTACGAGCAGTACTTC. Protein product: CASRRDKSSYEQYF.

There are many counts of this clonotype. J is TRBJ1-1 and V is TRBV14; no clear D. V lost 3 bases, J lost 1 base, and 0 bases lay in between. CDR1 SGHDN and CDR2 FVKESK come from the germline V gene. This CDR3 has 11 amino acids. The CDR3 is CASSQNTEAFF. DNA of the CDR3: TGTGCCAGCAGCCAGAACACTGAAGCTTTCTTT.

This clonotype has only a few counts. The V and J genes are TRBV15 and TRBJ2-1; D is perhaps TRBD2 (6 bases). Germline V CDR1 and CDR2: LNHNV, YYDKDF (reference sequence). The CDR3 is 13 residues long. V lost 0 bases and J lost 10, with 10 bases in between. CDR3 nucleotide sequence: TGTGCCACCAGCAGAGATAGGAGGGAAGAGCAGTTCTTC. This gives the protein CATSRDRREEQFF.

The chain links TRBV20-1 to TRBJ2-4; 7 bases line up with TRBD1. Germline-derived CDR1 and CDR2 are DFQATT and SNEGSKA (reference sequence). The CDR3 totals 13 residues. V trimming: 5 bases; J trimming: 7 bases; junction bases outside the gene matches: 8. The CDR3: CSASRQGENIQYF. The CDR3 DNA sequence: TGCAGTGCTTCTCGACAGGGTGAGAACATTCAGTACTTC.

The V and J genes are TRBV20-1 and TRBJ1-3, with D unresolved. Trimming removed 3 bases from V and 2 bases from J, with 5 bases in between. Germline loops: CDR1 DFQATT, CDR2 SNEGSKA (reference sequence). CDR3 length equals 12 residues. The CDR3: CSASFTGNTIYF. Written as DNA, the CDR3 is TGCAGTGCTAGCTTTACTGGAAACACCATATATTTT.

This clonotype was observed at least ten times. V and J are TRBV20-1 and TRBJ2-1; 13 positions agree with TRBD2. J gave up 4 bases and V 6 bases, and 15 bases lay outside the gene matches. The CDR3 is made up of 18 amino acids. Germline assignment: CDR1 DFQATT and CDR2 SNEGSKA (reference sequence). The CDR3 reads CSATTSGRKGGKYNEQFF. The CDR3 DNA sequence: TGCAGTGCCACGACTAGCGGGAGGAAAGGGGGCAAATACAATGAGCAGTTCTTC.

The CDR3 loop reads CATSDGGLGLSEQFF. The CDR3 DNA reads TGTGCCACCAGTGATGGGGGACTAGGTTTATCTGAGCAGTTCTTC. V and J are TRBV24-1 and TRBJ2-1; 8 bases line up with TRBD2. Germline V CDR1 and CDR2: KGHDR, SFDVKD. This CDR3 is built from 15 residues. The trim removed 3 bases at V and 9 bases at J, leaving 9 bases unmatched.

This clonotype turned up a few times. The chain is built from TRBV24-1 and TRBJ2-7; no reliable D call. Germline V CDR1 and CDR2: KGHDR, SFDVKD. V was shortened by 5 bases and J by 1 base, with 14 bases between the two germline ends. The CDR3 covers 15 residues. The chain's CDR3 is CATSAGYLGSYEQYF. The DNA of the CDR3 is TGTGCCACCAGTGCCGGTTATTTAGGGTCCTACGAGCAGTACTTC.

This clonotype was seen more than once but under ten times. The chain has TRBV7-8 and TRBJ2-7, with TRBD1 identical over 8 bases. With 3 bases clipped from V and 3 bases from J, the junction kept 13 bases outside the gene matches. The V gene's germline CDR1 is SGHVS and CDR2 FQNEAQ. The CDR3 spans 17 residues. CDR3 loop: CASSLVQGTGSYYEQYF. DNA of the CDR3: TGTGCCAGCAGCTTGGTACAAGGGACAGGCTCCTACTACGAGCAGTACTTC.

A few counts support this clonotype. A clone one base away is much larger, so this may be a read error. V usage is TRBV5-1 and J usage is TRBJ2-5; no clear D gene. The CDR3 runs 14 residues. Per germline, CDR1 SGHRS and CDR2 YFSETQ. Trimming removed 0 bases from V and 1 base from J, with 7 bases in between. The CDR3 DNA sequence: TGCGCCAGCAGCTTGGCCGTGTCCCAAGAGACCCAGTACTTC. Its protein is CASSLAVSQETQYF.

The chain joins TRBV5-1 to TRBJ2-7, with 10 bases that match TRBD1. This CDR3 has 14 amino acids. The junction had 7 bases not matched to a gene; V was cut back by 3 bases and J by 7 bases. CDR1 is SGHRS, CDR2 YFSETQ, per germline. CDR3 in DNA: TGCGCCAGCAGCTGGGACAGGGGAGGCGGTGAGCAGTACTTC. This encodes CASSWDRGGGEQYF.

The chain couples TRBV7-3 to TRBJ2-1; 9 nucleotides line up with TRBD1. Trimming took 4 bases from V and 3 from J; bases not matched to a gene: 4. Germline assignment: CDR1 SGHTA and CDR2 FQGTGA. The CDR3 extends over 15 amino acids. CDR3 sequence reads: CASSSRQGDYNEQFF. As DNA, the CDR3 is TGTGCCAGCAGCTCTAGACAGGGGGACTACAATGAGCAGTTCTTC.

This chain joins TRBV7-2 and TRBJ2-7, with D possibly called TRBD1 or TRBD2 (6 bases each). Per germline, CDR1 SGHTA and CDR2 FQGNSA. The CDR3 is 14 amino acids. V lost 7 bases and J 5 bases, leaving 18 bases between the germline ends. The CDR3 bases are TGTGCCAGCACCCTAAGGGTGGGGGGCCACGAGCAGTACTTC. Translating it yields CASTLRVGGHEQYF.

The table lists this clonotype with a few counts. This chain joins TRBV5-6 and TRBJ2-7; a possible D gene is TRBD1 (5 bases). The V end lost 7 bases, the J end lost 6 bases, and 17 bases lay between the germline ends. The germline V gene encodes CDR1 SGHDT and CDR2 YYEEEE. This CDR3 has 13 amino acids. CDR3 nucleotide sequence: TGTGCCAGCTGCAGGGTGGGGTCCAGCGAGCAGTACTTC. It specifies CASCRVGSSEQYF.

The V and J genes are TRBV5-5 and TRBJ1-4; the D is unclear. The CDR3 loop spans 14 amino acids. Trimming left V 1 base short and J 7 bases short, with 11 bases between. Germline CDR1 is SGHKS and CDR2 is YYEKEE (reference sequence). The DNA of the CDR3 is TGTGCCAGCAGCTTGAGGAGGGAAGGTGAAAAACTGTTTTTT. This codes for CASSLRREGEKLFF. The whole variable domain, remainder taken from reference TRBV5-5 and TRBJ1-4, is DAGVTQSPTHLIKTRGQQVTLRCSPISGHKSVSWYQQVLGQGPQFIFQYYEKEERGRGNFPDRFSARQFPNYSSELNVNALLLGDSALYLCASSLRREGEKLFFGSGTQLSVL.